Below, 18 T cell receptor beta chains from the same sample are listed, as sequenced in a study of CD8+CD57+ T cells in acquired aplastic anemia. The template for TCR beta VDJ and CDR3 sequence profiling was genomic DNA. In TCRdb, the reads were re-called with MiXCR into one record per CDR3 protein. The sample carries fewer than 200,000 distinct CDR3 sequences, 71% recorded once. By flow cytometry, patients selected for sequencing had shown an expansion of CD8+CD57+ cells. Sequencing was performed on sorted CD4+, CD8+, or CD8+CD57+ T cells (not recorded which) from PBMCs. The origin of the receptors is a human donor with aplastic anemia.

This clonotype appeared once. The gene calls are TRBV7-9 and TRBJ1-6, with unresolved D. The CDR3 is made up of 18 amino acids. Per germline, CDR1 SEHNR and CDR2 FQNEAQ (reference sequence). V lost 6 bases and J 7 bases, leaving 25 bases between the germline ends. CDR3 protein: CASSDDVGLTIGNSPLHF. In nucleotides, the CDR3 is TGTGCCAGCAGTGATGATGTAGGACTCACGATAGGGAATTCACCCCTCCACTTT.

The V gene is TRBV10-3, the J gene TRBJ2-1; D is unclear. The CDR3 sequence is 13 residues long. V lost 6 bases, J lost 2 bases, and 8 bases lay in between. CDR1 ENHRY and CDR2 SYGVKD come from the germline V gene. CDR3 DNA sequence: TGTGCCATCAGGACCGATCCCTACAATGAGCAGTTCTTC. Its translation is CAIRTDPYNEQFF.

The chain is built from TRBV28 and TRBJ2-5; either TRBD1 or TRBD2 may supply D (6 bases each). Germline loops: CDR1 MDHEN, CDR2 SYDVKM. Trimming cost V 5 bases and J 5 bases, with 15 bases left between them. CDR3 size: 14 residues. The CDR3 bases are TGTGCCAGCAGTCATGACGGAGGGGGGGAGACCCAGTACTTC. Translation gives CASSHDGGGETQYF.

The table lists this clonotype with many counts. This sequence joins TRBV7-8 and TRBJ2-7; 9 bases agree with TRBD1. CDR1 and CDR2 (germline): SGHVS, FQNEAQ. V shed 3 bases and J 4 bases; nucleotides not matched to a gene: 10. The CDR3 runs 16 residues. The CDR3 sequence: CASSFPRDRDLYEQYF. For the CDR3, the DNA is TGTGCCAGCAGCTTTCCCCGGGACAGGGATTTGTACGAGCAGTACTTC.

This chain joins TRBV15 and TRBJ1-1, with D possibly matching TRBD1 (6 bases). Germline V gene lookup returns CDR1 LNHNV and CDR2 YYDKDF (reference sequence). The CDR3 sequence is 15 residues long. Trimming removed 4 bases from V and 4 bases from J, with 16 bases in between. In DNA form, the CDR3 reads TGTGCCACCAGCACCCGAAACAGGGTTGGCACTGAAGCTTTCTTT. Amino acids: CATSTRNRVGTEAFF.

This chain uses TRBV6-1 with TRBJ1-4; TRBD1 agrees at 8 bases. J lost 8 bases, V lost 1 base, and 6 bases had no gene match. This CDR3 has 15 amino acids. Germline lookup yields CDR1 MNHNS and CDR2 SASEGT. DNA of the CDR3: TGTGCCAGCAGTGAAGGGACAGGGACTCACGAAAAACTGTTTTTT. Translated, it gives CASSEGTGTHEKLFF.

In this sample, this clonotype turned up many times. CDR3 amino acids: CASTDTLSYEQYF. The CDR3 nucleotides read TGTGCCAGCACCGACACTCTCTCCTACGAGCAGTACTTC. The chain combines TRBV2 with TRBJ2-7; D is undetermined. The CDR3 is made up of 13 amino acids. Germline-derived CDR1 and CDR2 are SNHLY and FYNNEI. Between the trimmed V and J ends, which lost 7 bases and 0 bases, there was a span of 10 bases.

The chain employs TRBV5-1 and TRBJ2-2; D possibly corresponds to TRBD2 (5 bases). V was cut by 0 bases and J by 4 bases, with 13 bases left in between. The CDR3 runs to 16 residues. The V gene's germline CDR1 is SGHRS and CDR2 YFSETQ. This CDR3 is CASSLASLAGTGELFF. In DNA, the CDR3 is TGCGCCAGCAGCTTGGCCTCGCTAGCCGGCACCGGGGAGCTGTTTTTT. The whole variable domain, filled in from reference TRBV5-1 and TRBJ2-2, reads KAGVTQTPRYLIKTRGQQVTLSCSPISGHRSVSWYQQTPGQGLQFLFEYFSETQRNKGNFPGRFSGRQFSNSRSEMNVSTLELGDSALYLCASSLASLAGTGELFFGEGSRLTVL.

In the case of this clonotype: At one end, the junction sequence differs from germline, possibly due to a read error. The V and J genes are TRBV7-3 and TRBJ2-5, with 14 bases matching TRBD2. This CDR3 region has 16 residues. Germline CDR1 is SGHTA and CDR2 is FQGTGA. CDR3 nucleotides: TGTGCCAACAGCCCGGGGACTAGCGGGGGTGCTGAGACCCAGTACTTC. Protein product: CANSPGTSGGAETQYF.

The V and J genes are TRBV19 and TRBJ1-3, with TRBD1 identical over 10 bases. This CDR3 has 16 amino acids. V dropped 1 base and J dropped 4; count of bases not matched to a gene: 4. Germline CDR1 is LNHDA and CDR2 is SQIVND (reference sequence). CDR3 DNA sequence: TGTGCCAGTAGTATAGGCGACAGGGGGCAAGGAAACACCATATATTTT. Translation gives CASSIGDRGQGNTIYF.

This chain uses TRBV11-2 with TRBJ2-5, with TRBD1 matching over 10 bases. Germline CDR1 reads SGHAT; CDR2 reads FQNNGV. With 5 bases clipped from V and 5 bases from J, the junction kept 5 bases outside the gene matches. The CDR3 runs 14 residues. Here the CDR3 reads CASSGQGVRETQYF. The CDR3 nucleotides read TGTGCCAGCAGCGGACAGGGGGTAAGGGAGACCCAGTACTTC.

The chain joins TRBV7-3 to TRBJ1-1, with D perhaps TRBD1 (5 bases). The CDR3 has 14 amino acids. CDR1 SGHTA and CDR2 FQGTGA come from the germline V gene. The V gene lost 5 bases and the J gene lost 6 bases, with 16 bases spanning the gap. The CDR3 DNA is TGTGCCAGCAGCATCGGGACCGGCGTGTCTGAAGCTTTCTTT. Translating it yields CASSIGTGVSEAFF.

The CDR3 DNA reads TGTGCCACCAGTGACCCGGACACCTTTTTCAGCGGGGAGCTGTTTTTT. This sequence encodes CATSDPDTFFSGELFF. This chain links TRBV24-1 with TRBJ2-2, with D tentatively TRBD1 (5 bases). The V and J ends lost 4 bases and 7 bases respectively, with 18 bases between them. CDR1 and CDR2 (germline): KGHDR, SFDVKD. The CDR3 sequence is 16 residues long.

The V gene is TRBV19, the J gene TRBJ1-5; D remains ambiguous. Germline CDR1 and CDR2: LNHDA and SQIVND (reference sequence). CDR3 length equals 15 residues. V lost 3 bases, J lost 0 bases, and 9 bases lay in between. In DNA, the CDR3 is TGTGCCAGTAGTATTGTGGTGATTAGCAATCAGCCCCAGCATTTT. Translated, it gives CASSIVVISNQPQHF.

This clonotype occurred once. This chain joins TRBV6-2 or TRBV6-3 and TRBJ2-4; 12 nucleotides match TRBD1. After removal of 5 bases from V and 7 bases from J, the junction contained 6 bases not matched to a gene. The CDR3 covers 15 residues. The germline gives CDR1 MNHEY, CDR2 SVGEGT. CDR3 DNA: TGTGCCAGCAGTCCCGGGACAGGGGGCGTGAACATTCAGTACTTC. This codes for CASSPGTGGVNIQYF.

The chain has TRBV25-1 and TRBJ2-5; unclear D gene. Trimming removed 6 bases at V and 1 base at J, with 15 bases between. The length of the CDR3 is 15 residues. CDR1 and CDR2 from the germline V gene are MGHDK and SYGVNS. CDR3 coding DNA: TGTGCCAGCAGCGAGAATAGACGAGGCCAAGAGACCCAGTACTTC. Translated: CASSENRRGQETQYF.

The chain is built from TRBV5-8 and TRBJ2-3; no clear D. Germline CDR1 and CDR2: SGHTS and YDEGEE. This CDR3 has 12 amino acids. V was pared by 5 bases and J by 2 bases, with 6 bases between. The DNA of the CDR3 is TGTGCCAGCAGGCAAGACACAGATACGCAGTATTTT. As protein: CASRQDTDTQYF.

The chain recombines TRBV24-1 with TRBJ2-1, with D maybe TRBD1 (5 bases). This CDR3 region has 18 residues. The V gene's germline CDR1 is KGHDR and CDR2 SFDVKD. With 3 bases removed from V and 0 bases from J, the gap between germline ends came to 17 bases. CDR3 sequence: CATSDPQGARSSYNEQFF. The CDR3 DNA sequence: TGTGCCACCAGTGATCCTCAAGGGGCCCGGAGCTCCTACAATGAGCAGTTCTTC.